The subject of this entry is one T cell receptor beta chain. Its specificity is unknown. Using its own MiXCR run on the 5' RACE reads, TCRdb lists one record per CDR3 protein. This sample carries 250,000 to 300,000 distinct CDR3 sequences, over 8.5% of them seen once, and the ten largest clones take 5.5% to 9%. The V gene's germline CDR1 is SNHLY and CDR2 FYNNEI. With 4 bases removed from V and 6 bases from J, the gap between germline ends came to 10 bases. The CDR3 consists of 13 residues. The entry originates in a study of identical twins. Study-level findings and limits: For out-of-frame beta sequences, excess twin sharing was weaker.

A further study also used this sample, focusing on yellow fever vaccine responses in identical twins. That work adds: After vaccination, twins' T cell response reportedly seemed partly convergent, partly personalized.

V usage is TRBV2 and J usage is TRBJ2-1, with a weak D call TRBD1 (5 bases). The receptor was isolated from a woman under 30 in good health. The sequencing sample was made of CD8+ T cells sorted from blood. The CDR3 DNA reads as TGTGCCAGCAGTGTAAGCAGGGTCAATGAGCAGTTCTTC. It is translated as CASSVSRVNEQFF.